This T cell receptor beta chain originates from a study of T cell changes during pregnancy in multiple sclerosis. V dropped 0 bases and J dropped 4 bases, with 9 bases sitting between them. CDR3 length equals 14 residues. From germline, CDR1 is MDHEN and CDR2 SYDVKM. Clones were read by immunoSEQ multiplex PCR, and TCRdb kept only the in-frame ones, dropping some. In the table there are some 43,000 clones, roughly 90% of which are singletons. The chain joins TRBV28 to TRBJ1-2; D is ambiguous. The TCR sequence derives from a female donor in good health, enrolled as a control in a pregnancy study. Specimen: peripheral blood, collected in the first trimester of pregnancy. DNA of the CDR3: TGTGCCAGCAGTTTATGGGCCGTCTCCTATGGCTACACCTTC. This sequence encodes CASSLWAVSYGYTF.